This T cell receptor beta chain was recorded in a study of blood T cell repertoires in COVID-19. Study background: In each case, the material was cDNA or gDNA derived from T cells, B-cell-depleted T cells, or PBMCs.

Original methodology: Using reference gene primer amplification, nucleated cell counts were estimated. Sequenced by immunoSEQ multiplex PCR; TCRdb stores in-frame clones only, minus some. V and J calls and clone size follow that table, whereas D and trimming were derived from the DNA. Among approximately 50,000 clones listed, more than 80% were seen once. The material sequenced was peripheral blood. This receptor was taken from a human donor in a cohort sampled during active COVID-19.

In DNA form, the CDR3 reads TGTGCCAGCATACAGGGAAGTAATTCACCCCTCCACTTT. Protein sequence: CASIQGSNSPLHF. The chain employs TRBV28 and TRBJ1-6; D possibly corresponds to TRBD1 (6 bases). The CDR3 runs 13 residues. CDR1 is MDHEN, CDR2 SYDVKM, per germline. Trimming left V 7 bases short and J 6 bases short, with 10 bases between.